These 5 T cell receptor beta chains share one sample of origin, sequenced in a study of blood T cell repertoires in COVID-19. Assay used: immunoSEQ multiplex PCR; TCRdb lists only in-frame clones, some missing. The data show about 240,000 clones, about 83% seen once. The sequenced sample was peripheral blood. Source of these receptors: a human donor in a cohort sampled during active COVID-19.

The CDR3: CASSYKREGVETQYF. CDR3 nucleotide sequence: TGTGCCAGCAGTTACAAGCGGGAGGGGGTAGAGACCCAGTACTTC. The gene calls are TRBV6-5 and TRBJ2-5; TRBD2 matches 10 bases. With 2 bases clipped from V and 4 bases from J, the junction kept 4 bases outside the gene matches. The CDR3 sequence is 15 residues long. Germline CDR1 and CDR2: MNHEY and SVGAGI.

V gene TRBV11-2 combines with J gene TRBJ1-2, with TRBD1 as a possible D gene (5 bases). There are 15 residues in the CDR3. Per germline, CDR1 SGHAT and CDR2 FQNNGV. Trimming shortened V by 5 bases and J by 3 bases, and 16 bases separated the two germline ends. The CDR3 DNA follows: TGTGCCAGCAGCCTGGTCGGGCCGGGGGACTATGGCTACACCTTC. Its protein product is CASSLVGPGDYGYTF.

The chain has TRBV4-1 and TRBJ1-5; D not certain. Trimming stripped 5 bases from V and 7 bases from J, with 12 bases between. This CDR3 comprises 13 residues. In germline, CDR1 is MGHRA, CDR2 YSYEKL. CDR3 coding DNA: TGCGCCAGCAGCGGAACAGCCGGCCAGCCCCAGCATTTT. This codes for CASSGTAGQPQHF.

This clone showed up just once. The gene calls are TRBV11-2 and TRBJ2-7, with TRBD2 matching over 7 bases. The CDR3 consists of 13 residues. Looked up from germline, CDR1 is SGHAT and CDR2 is FQNNGV. The V gene end was trimmed by 5 bases and the J gene end by 6 bases; junction bases not matched to a gene: 7. CDR3 bases: TGTGCCAGCAGCCCTGGGGGGGATCGCGAGCAGTACTTC. Protein product: CASSPGGDREQYF.

The chain carries TRBV19 and TRBJ2-1, with TRBD2 matching 8 bases. The V gene's germline CDR1 is LNHDA and CDR2 SQIVND (reference sequence). The CDR3 totals 16 residues. The V gene end was trimmed by 5 bases and the J gene end by 4 bases; junction bases not matched to a gene: 10. The CDR3 DNA sequence: TGTGCCAGTAGTGTCCGAGTAGCGGGATCATACAATGAGCAGTTCTTC. The encoded protein is CASSVRVAGSYNEQFF.